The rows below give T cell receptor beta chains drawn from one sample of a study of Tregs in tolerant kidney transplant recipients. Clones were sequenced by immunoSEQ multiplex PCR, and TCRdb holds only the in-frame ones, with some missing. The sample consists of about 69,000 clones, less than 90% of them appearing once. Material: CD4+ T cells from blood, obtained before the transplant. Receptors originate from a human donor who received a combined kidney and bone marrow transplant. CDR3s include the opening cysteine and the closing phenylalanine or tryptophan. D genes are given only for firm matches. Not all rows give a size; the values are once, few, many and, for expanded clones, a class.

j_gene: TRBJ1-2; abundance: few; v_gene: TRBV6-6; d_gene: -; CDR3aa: CASDAKAYGDGYTF; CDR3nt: TGTGCCAGCGACGCAAAAGCCTACGGAGATGGCTACACCTTC
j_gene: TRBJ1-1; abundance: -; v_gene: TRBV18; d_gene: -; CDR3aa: CASSRGPLNTEAFF; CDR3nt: TGTGCCAGCTCACGAGGTCCACTGAACACTGAAGCTTTCTTT
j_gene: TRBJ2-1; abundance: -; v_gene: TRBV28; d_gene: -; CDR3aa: CASSLPSARANEQFF; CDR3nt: TGTGCCAGCAGTTTACCCAGCGCCCGTGCAAATGAGCAGTTCTTC
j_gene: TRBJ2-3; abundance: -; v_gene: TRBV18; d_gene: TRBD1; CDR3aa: CASSPRDRATDTQYF; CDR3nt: TGTGCCAGCTCACCCCGGGACAGGGCCACAGATACGCAGTATTTT
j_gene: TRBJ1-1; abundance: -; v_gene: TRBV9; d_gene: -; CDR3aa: CASSVVQGSTEAFF; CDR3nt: TGTGCCAGCAGCGTAGTACAGGGCTCCACTGAAGCTTTCTTT
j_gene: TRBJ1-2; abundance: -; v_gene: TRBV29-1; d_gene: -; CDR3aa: CSVVWANSGYTF; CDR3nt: TGCAGCGTTGTGTGGGCGAATTCTGGCTACACCTTC
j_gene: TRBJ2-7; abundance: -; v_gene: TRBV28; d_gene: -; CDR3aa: CASSLMGQGGGEQYF; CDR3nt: TGTGCCAGCAGTTTGATGGGCCAGGGAGGTGGCGAGCAGTACTTC
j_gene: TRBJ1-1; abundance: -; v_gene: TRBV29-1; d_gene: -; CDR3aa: CSGGDRGHTEAFF; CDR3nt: TGCAGCGGGGGGGACCGGGGACACACTGAAGCTTTCTTT
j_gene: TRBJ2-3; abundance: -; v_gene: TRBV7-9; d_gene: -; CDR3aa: CASRGGPREREDTQYF; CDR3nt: TGTGCCAGCAGGGGGGGGCCGCGGGAGCGGGAAGATACGCAGTATTTT
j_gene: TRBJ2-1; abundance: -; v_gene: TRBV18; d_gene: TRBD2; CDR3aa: CASSRMSGRGTGEQFF; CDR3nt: TGTGCCAGCTCACGCATGAGCGGGAGGGGGACGGGTGAGCAGTTCTTC
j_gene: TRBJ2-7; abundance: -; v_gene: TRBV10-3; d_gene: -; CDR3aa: CAISDHRLGRDEQYF; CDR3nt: TGTGCCATCAGTGACCACAGACTAGGTCGGGACGAGCAGTACTTC
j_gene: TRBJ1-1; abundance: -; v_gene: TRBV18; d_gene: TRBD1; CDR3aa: CASSPETGQVNTEAFF; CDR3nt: TGTGCCAGCTCACCCGAAACCGGACAGGTAAATACTGAAGCTTTCTTT
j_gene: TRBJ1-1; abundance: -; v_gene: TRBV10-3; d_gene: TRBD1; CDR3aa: CAIRSRDSKNTEAFF; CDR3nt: TGTGCCATCAGATCCCGGGACAGTAAGAACACTGAAGCTTTCTTT
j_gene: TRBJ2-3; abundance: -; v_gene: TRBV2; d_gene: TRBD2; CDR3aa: CASRGLAGTTDTQYF; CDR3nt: TGTGCCAGCAGGGGACTAGCGGGGACCACAGATACGCAGTATTTT
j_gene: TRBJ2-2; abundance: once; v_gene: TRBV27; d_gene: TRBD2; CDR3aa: CASSFHRLAGGPGELFF; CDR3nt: TGTGCCAGCAGTTTCCATCGACTAGCGGGAGGGCCCGGGGAGCTGTTTTTT
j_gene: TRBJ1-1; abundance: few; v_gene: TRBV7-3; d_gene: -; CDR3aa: CASSFRAGTEAFF; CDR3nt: TGTGCCAGCAGCTTCAGGGCAGGTACTGAAGCTTTCTTT
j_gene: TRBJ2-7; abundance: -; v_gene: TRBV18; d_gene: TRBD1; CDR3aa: CASSPGSTGDYEQYF; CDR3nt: TGTGCCAGCTCACCAGGCTCGACAGGGGACTACGAGCAGTACTTC
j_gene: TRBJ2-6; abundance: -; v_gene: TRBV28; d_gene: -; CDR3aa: CASSFGGRAGAGANVLTF; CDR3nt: TGTGCCAGCAGTTTTGGAGGAAGGGCCGGGGCTGGGGCCAACGTCCTGACTTTC
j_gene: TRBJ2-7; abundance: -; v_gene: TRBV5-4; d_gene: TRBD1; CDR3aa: CASSLDSGGYEQYF; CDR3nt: TGTGCCAGCAGCTTGGACTCAGGGGGCTACGAGCAGTACTTC
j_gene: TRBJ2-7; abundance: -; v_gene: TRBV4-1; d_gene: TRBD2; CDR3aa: CASSQEIRTSVREQYF; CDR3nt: TGCGCCAGCAGCCAAGAAATTCGGACTAGCGTTCGCGAGCAGTACTTC
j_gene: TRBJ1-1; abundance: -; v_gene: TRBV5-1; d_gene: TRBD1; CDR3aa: CASSSGTGTTEAFF; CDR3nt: TGCGCCAGCAGTTCCGGGACAGGGACCACTGAAGCTTTCTTT
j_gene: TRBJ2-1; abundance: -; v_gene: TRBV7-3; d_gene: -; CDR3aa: CASSPSATYNEQFF; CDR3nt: TGTGCCAGCAGCCCCTCGGCGACATACAATGAGCAGTTCTTC
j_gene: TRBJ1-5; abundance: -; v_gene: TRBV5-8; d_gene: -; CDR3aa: CASSFAPRGGNQPQHF; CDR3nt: TGTGCCAGCAGCTTTGCCCCCAGGGGTGGCAATCAGCCCCAGCATTTT
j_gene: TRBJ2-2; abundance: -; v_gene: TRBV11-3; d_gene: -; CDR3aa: CASSKDRANTGELFF; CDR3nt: TGTGCCAGCAGCAAGGACAGAGCGAACACCGGGGAGCTGTTTTTT
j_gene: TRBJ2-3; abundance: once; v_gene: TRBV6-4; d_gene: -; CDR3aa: CASSDMESDTQYF; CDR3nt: TGTGCCAGCAGTGACATGGAGTCAGATACGCAGTATTTT
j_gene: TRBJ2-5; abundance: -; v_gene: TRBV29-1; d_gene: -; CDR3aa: CSVAYGNMQETQYF; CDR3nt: TGCAGCGTTGCATACGGTAATATGCAAGAGACCCAGTACTTC
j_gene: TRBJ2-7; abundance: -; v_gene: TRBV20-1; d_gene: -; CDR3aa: CSSHTSYEQYF; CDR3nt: TGCAGTTCCCACACCTCCTACGAGCAGTACTTC
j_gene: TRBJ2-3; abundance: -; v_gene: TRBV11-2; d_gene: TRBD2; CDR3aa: CASSPLVLAGASTDTQYF; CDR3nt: TGTGCCAGCAGCCCACTCGTACTAGCGGGAGCTAGCACAGATACGCAGTATTTT
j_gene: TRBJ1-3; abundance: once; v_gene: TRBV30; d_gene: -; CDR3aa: CAWRHSTNTIYF; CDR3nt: TGTGCCTGGAGACACAGTACAAACACCATATATTTT
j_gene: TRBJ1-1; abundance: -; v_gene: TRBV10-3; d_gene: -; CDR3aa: CAIGRQSGGTEAFF; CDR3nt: TGTGCCATCGGTCGACAGTCCGGGGGCACTGAAGCTTTCTTT
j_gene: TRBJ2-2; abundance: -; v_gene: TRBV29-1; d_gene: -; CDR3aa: CSVDFQNTGELFF; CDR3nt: TGCAGCGTTGATTTCCAAAACACCGGGGAGCTGTTTTTT
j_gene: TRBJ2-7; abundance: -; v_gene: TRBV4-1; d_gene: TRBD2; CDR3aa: CASSQGTGGTYEQYF; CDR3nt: TGCGCCAGCAGCCAAGGGACGGGAGGCACCTACGAGCAGTACTTC
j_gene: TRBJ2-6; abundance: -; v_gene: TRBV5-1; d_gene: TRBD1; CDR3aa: CASSLGQSLSGANVLTF; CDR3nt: TGCGCCAGCAGCCTGGGACAGTCTCTCTCTGGGGCCAACGTCCTGACTTTC
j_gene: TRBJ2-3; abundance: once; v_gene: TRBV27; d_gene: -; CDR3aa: CASSARYPPDTQYF; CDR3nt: TGTGCCAGCAGTGCCAGGTACCCCCCAGATACGCAGTATTTT
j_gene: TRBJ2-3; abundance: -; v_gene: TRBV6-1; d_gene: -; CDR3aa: CASRISTDTQYF; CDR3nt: TGTGCCAGCAGAATCAGTACAGATACGCAGTATTTT
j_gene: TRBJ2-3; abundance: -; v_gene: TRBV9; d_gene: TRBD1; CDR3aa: CASSAQGRPGTDTQYF; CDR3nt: TGTGCCAGCAGCGCACAGGGGAGACCTGGCACAGATACGCAGTATTTT
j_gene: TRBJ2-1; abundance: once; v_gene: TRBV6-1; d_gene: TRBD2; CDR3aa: CASSGGSGRDEQFF; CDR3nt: TGTGCCAGCAGTGGAGGTAGCGGGAGAGATGAGCAGTTCTTC
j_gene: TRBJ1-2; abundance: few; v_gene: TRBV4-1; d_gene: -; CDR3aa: CASSQVGRRSNYGYTF; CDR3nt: TGCGCCAGCAGCCAAGTTGGGAGGAGGAGTAACTATGGCTACACCTTC
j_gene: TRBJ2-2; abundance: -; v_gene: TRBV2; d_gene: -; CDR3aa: CASKLNAGELFF; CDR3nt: TGTGCCAGCAAGCTTAACGCCGGGGAGCTGTTTTTT
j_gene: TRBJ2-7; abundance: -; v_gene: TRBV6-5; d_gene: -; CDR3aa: CASSYSVSYEQYF; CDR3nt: TGTGCCAGCAGTTACTCGGTCAGCTACGAGCAGTACTTC
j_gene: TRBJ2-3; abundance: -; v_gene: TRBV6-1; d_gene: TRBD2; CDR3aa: CASGLAGTDTQYF; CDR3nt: TGTGCCAGCGGACTAGCGGGAACGGATACGCAGTATTTT
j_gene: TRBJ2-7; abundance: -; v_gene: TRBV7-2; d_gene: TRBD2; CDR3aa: CASSLELAGYYEQYF; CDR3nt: TGTGCCAGCAGCTTAGAACTAGCGGGATACTACGAGCAGTACTTC
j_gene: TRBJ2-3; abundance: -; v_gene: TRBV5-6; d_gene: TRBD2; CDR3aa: CASSRLAGFTDTQYF; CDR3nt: TGTGCCAGCAGCCGACTAGCGGGGTTCACAGATACGCAGTATTTT
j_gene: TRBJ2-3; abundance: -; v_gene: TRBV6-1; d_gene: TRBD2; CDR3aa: CASSELVAGPETDTQYF; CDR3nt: TGTGCCAGCAGTGAACTCGTAGCGGGACCGGAAACAGATACGCAGTATTTT
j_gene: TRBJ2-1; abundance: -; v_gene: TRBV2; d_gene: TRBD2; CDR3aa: CASRRTSGSYNEQFF; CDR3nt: TGTGCCAGCAGGCGGACTAGCGGGTCCTACAATGAGCAGTTCTTC
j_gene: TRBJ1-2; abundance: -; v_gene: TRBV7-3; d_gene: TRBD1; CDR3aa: CASSQSGQTNYGYTF; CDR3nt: TGTGCCAGCAGCCAGTCGGGACAGACTAACTATGGCTACACCTTC
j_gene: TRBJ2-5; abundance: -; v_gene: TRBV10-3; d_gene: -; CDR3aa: CAISEPGARETQYF; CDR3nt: TGTGCCATCAGTGAGCCCGGAGCGAGGGAGACCCAGTACTTC
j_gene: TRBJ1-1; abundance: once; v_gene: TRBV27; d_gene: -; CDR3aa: CATRSFYSNTEAFF; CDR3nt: TGTGCCACCCGAAGCTTTTATTCAAACACTGAAGCTTTCTTT
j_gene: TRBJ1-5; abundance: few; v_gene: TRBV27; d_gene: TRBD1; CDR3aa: CASSDRGRVQPQHF; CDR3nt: TGTGCCAGTAGTGACAGGGGGCGAGTCCAGCCCCAGCATTTT
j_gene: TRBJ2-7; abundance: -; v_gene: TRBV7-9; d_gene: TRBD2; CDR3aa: CASSGTSGSSYEQYF; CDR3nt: TGTGCCAGCAGCGGTACTAGCGGGAGTTCCTACGAGCAGTACTTC
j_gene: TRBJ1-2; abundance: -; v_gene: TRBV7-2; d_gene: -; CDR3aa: CASSLDVRAYGYTF; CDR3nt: TGTGCCAGCAGCTTAGATGTCAGGGCATATGGCTACACCTTC
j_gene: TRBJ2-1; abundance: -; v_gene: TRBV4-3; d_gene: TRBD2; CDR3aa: CASSPAALAGAYNEQFF; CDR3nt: TGCGCCAGCAGCCCCGCCGCTTTAGCGGGAGCTTACAATGAGCAGTTCTTC
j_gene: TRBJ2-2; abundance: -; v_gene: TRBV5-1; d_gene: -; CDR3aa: CASSLDPGAGELFF; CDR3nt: TGCGCCAGCAGCTTGGATCCCGGGGCCGGGGAGCTGTTTTTT
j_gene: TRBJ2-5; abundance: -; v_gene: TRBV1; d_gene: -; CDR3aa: CTSSHPNPLTSRTQYF; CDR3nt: TGCACCAGCAGCCATCCCAATCCCCTGACTAGCCGGACCCAGTACTTC
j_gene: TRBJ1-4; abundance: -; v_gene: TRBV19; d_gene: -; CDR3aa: CASSIFGGNEKLFF; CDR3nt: TGTGCCAGTAGTATTTTCGGAGGTAATGAAAAACTGTTTTTT
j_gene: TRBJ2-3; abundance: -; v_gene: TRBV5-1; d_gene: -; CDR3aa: CASSPGVAGTDTQYF; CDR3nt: TGCGCCAGCAGTCCAGGGGTGGCTGGCACAGATACGCAGTATTTT
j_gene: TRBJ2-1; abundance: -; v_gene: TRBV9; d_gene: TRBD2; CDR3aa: CASSVIAGGSYNEQFF; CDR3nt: TGTGCCAGCAGCGTAATAGCGGGAGGCTCCTACAATGAGCAGTTCTTC
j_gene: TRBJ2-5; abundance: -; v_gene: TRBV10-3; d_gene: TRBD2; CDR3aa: CAISAAGGVQETQYF; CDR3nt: TGTGCCATCAGTGCGGCGGGAGGTGTCCAAGAGACCCAGTACTTC
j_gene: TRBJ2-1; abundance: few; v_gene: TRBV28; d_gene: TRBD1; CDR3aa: CASSLIQGASRANEQFF; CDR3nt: TGTGCCAGCAGTTTAATCCAGGGGGCTTCACGAGCCAATGAGCAGTTCTTC